What follows describes a single T cell receptor (beta chain). One end of the junction is discordant with germline, which a read error may explain. Germline V CDR1 and CDR2: KGHSH, LQKENI. This CDR3 has 15 amino acids. This sample is drawn from a study of human T cells and chemical hapten exposure. Study in general: Skin of the upper inner arm, approximately 2 cm by approximately 2 cm, received 2% DPC for sensitization. Alopecia areata, totalis or universalis affected patients, mainly female.

Time point denoted: patch test 2, 6 weeks after DPC sensitization. Documented treatment: therapeutic diphenylcyclopropenone sensitization with weekly scalp DPC. The library attached unique molecular identifiers to individual cDNA molecules. In TCRdb, the RACE reads were re-called with MiXCR into one record per CDR3 protein. This table has roughly 140,000 distinct CDR3 sequences, roughly 12% appearing once. This sample comprised whole blood, obtained in connection with sensitization to the hapten diphenylcyclopropenone (DPC). The chain recombines TRBV18 with TRBJ2-1; 14 bases fit TRBD2. This receptor was obtained from a woman in her forties or fifties with alopecia areata. Some clones in this sample may be carry-over from other donors' samples. Here the CDR3 reads CARSPGGLAGDEQFF. DNA for the CDR3: TGTGCCAGATCACCAGGGGGACTAGCGGGAGATGAGCAGTTCTTC.